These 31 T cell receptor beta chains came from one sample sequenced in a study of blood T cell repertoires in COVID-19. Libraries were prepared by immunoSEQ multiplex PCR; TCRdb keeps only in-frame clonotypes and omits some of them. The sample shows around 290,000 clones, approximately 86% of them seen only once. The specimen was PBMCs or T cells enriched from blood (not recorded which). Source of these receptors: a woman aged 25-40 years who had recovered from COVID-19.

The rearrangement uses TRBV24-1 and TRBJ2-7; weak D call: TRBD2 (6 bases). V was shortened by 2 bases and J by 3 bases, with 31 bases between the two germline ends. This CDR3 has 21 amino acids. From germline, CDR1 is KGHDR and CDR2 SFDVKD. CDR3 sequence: CATSDSILRSCRVSGGYEQYF. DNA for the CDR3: TGTGCCACCAGTGATTCCATACTTCGTTCGTGCAGGGTCTCCGGGGGCTACGAGCAGTACTTC.

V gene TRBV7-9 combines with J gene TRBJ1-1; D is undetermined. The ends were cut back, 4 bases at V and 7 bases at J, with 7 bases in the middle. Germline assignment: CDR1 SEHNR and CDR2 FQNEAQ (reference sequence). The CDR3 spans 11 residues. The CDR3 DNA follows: TGTGCCAGCAGCTCGACTGTTGAAGCTTTCTTT. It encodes CASSSTVEAFF.

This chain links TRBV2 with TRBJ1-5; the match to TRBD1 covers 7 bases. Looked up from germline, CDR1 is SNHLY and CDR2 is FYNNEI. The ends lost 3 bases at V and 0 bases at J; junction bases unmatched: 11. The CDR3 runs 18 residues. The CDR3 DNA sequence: TGTGCCAGCAGTGATATTGCAGGGGGAAATCCTAGCAATCAGCCCCAGCATTTT. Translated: CASSDIAGGNPSNQPQHF.

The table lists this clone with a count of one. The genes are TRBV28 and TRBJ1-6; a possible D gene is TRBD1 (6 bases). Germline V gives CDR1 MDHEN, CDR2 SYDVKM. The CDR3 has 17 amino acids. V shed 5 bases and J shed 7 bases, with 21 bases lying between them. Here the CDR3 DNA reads TGTGCCAGCAGTCCCTTGGGGGGGGGCGGTAAGAATTCACCCCTCCACTTT. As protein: CASSPLGGGGKNSPLHF.

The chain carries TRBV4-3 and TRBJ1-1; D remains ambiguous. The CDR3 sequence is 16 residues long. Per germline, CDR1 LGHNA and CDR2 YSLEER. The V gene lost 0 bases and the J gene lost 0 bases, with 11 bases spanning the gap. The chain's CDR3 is CASSQEALELNTEAFF. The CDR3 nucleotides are TGCGCCAGCAGCCAAGAAGCTCTGGAGCTGAACACTGAAGCTTTCTTT.

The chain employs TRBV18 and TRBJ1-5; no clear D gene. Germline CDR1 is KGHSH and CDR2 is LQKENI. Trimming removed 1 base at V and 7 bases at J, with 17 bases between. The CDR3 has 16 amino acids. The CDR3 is CASSPLQSAGGQPQHF. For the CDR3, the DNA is TGTGCCAGCTCACCACTACAGAGTGCCGGAGGCCAGCCCCAGCATTTT.

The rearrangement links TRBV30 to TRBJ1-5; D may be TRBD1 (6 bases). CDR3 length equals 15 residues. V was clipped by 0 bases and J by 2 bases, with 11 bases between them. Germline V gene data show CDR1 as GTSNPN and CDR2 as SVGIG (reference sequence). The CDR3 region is CAWSVGGGRNQPQHF. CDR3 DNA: TGTGCCTGGAGTGTAGGGGGGGGTCGCAATCAGCCCCAGCATTTT. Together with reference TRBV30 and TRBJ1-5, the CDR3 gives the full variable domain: SQTIHQWPATLVQPVGSPLSLECTVEGTSNPNLYWYRQAAGRGLQLLFYSVGIGQISSEVPQNLSASRPQDRQFILSSKKLLLSDSGFYLCAWSVGGGRNQPQHFGDGTRLSIL.

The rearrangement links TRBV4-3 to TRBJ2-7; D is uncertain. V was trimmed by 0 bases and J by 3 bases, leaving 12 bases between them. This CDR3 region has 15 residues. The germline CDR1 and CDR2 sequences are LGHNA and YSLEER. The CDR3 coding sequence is TGCGCCAGCAGCCAAGATGAGAGGCTAGTCTACGAGCAGTACTTC. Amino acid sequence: CASSQDERLVYEQYF.

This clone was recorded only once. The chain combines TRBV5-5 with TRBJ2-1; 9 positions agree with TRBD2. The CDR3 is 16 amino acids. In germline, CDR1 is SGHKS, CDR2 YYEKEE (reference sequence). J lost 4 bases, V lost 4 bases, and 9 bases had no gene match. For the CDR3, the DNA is TGTGCCAGCAGCACCCTTCGCGGGAGGGATTACAATGAGCAGTTCTTC. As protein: CASSTLRGRDYNEQFF.

The DNA for the CDR3 is TGTGCCAGCACCAGGGGACAGCCCACCGGGGAGCTGTTTTTT. Translated: CASTRGQPTGELFF. J is TRBJ2-2 and V is TRBV11-1; 7 nucleotides line up with TRBD1. The germline CDR1 and CDR2 sequences are SGHAT and FQDESV (reference sequence). The CDR3 length is 14 residues. Trimming cost V 7 bases and J 4 bases; bases outside gene matches: 6.

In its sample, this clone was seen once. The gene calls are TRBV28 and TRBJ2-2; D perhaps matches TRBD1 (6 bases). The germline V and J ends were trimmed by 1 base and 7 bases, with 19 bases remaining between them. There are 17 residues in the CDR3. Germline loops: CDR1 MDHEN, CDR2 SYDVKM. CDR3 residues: CASSLLRTAPSGGELFF. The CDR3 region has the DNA TGTGCCAGCAGTTTATTGAGGACAGCTCCCAGTGGCGGGGAGCTGTTTTTT.

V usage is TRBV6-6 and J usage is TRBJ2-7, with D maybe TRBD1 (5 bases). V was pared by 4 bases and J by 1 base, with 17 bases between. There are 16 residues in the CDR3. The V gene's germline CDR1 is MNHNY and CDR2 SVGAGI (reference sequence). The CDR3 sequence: CASSSEQVQKSYEQYF. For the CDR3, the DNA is TGTGCCAGCAGTTCAGAACAGGTTCAGAAATCCTACGAGCAGTACTTC.

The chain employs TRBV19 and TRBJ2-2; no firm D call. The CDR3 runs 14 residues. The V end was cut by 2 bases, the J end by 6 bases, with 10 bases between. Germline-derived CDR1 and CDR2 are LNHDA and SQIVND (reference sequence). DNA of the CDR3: TGTGCCAGTAGTATAAGTCCGTCGGCCGGGGAGCTGTTTTTT. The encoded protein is CASSISPSAGELFF.

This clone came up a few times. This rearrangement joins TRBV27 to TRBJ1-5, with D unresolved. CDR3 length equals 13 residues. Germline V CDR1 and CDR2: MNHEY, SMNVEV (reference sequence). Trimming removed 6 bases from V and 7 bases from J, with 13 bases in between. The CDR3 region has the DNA TGTGCCAGCAGGCCACGTAACAACCAGCCCCAGCATTTT. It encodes CASRPRNNQPQHF.

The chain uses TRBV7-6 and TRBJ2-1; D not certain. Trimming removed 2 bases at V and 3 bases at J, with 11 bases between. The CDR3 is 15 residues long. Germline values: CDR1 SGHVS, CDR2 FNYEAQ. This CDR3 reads CASSLIATSYNEQFF. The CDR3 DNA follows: TGTGCCAGCAGCTTAATCGCAACAAGCTACAATGAGCAGTTCTTC. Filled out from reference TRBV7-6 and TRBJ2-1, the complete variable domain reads GAGVSQSPRYKVTKRGQDVALRCDPISGHVSLYWYRQALGQGPEFLTYFNYEAQQDKSGLPNDRFSAERPEGSISTLTIQRTEQRDSAMYRCASSLIATSYNEQFFGPGTRLTVL.

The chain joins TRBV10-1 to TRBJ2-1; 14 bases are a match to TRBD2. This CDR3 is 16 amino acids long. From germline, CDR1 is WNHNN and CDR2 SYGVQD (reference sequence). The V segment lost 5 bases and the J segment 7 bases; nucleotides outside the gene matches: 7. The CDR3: CASSKGLAGGINEQFF. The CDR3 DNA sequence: TGCGCCAGCAGTAAAGGACTAGCGGGAGGTATAAATGAGCAGTTCTTC.

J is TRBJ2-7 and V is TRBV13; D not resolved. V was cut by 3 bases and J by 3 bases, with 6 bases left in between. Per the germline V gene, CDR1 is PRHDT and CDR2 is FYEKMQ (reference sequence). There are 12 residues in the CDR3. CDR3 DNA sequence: TGTGCCAGCAGCTTCGGCGGCTACGAGCAGTACTTC. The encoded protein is CASSFGGYEQYF.

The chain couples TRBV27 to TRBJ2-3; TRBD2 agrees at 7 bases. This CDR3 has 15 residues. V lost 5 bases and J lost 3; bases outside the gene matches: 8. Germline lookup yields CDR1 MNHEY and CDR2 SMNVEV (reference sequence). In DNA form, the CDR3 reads TGTGCCAGCAGTGGCCCGGGACTAACAACAGATACGCAGTATTTT. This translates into CASSGPGLTTDTQYF.

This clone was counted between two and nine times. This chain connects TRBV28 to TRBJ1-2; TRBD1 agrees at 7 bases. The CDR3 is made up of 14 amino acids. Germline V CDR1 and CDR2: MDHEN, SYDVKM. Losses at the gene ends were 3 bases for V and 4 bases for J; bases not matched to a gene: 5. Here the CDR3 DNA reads TGTGCCAGCAGTTTTGAGACAGGGCCCTATGGCTACACCTTC. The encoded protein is CASSFETGPYGYTF.

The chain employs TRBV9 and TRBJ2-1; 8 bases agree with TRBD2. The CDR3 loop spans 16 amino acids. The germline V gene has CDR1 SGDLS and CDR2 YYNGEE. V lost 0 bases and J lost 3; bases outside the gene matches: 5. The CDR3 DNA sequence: TGTGCCAGCAGCGTAGGGGGGGCGGGAGGCTACAATGAGCAGTTCTTC. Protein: CASSVGGAGGYNEQFF.

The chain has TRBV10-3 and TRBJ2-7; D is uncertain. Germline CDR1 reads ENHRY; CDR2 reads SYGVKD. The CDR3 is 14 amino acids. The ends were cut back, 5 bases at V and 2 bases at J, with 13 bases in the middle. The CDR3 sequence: CAISKYDKTYEQYF. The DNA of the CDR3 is TGTGCCATCAGTAAGTATGACAAAACCTACGAGCAGTACTTC.

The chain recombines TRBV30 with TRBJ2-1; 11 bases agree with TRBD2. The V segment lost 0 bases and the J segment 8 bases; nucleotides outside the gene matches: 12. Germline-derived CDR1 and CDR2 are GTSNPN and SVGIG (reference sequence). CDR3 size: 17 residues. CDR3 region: CAWSVSKLAGGRYEQFF. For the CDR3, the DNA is TGTGCCTGGAGTGTGAGTAAGCTAGCGGGGGGCCGGTATGAGCAGTTCTTC.

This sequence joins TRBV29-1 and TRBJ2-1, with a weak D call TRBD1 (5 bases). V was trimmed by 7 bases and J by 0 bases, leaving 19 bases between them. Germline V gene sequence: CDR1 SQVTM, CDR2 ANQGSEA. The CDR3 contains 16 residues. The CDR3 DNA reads TGCAGCGCCTCAGGGCGCATGAAAAGCTCCTACAATGAGCAGTTCTTC. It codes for CSASGRMKSSYNEQFF.

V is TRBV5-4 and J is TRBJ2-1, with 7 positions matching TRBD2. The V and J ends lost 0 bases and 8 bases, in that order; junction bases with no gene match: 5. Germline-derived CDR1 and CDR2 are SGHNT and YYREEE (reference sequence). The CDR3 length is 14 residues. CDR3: CASSLDPGGYEQFF. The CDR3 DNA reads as TGTGCCAGCAGCTTGGACCCGGGAGGTTATGAGCAGTTCTTC.

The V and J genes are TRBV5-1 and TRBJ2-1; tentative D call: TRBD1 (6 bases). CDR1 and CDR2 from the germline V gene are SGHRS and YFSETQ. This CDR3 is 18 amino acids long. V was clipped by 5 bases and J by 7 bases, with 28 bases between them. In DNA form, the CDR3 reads TGCGCCAGCAGGAGACAGGCGACTTTAGGAGGCTCAGGTAATGAGCAGTTCTTC. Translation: CASRRQATLGGSGNEQFF.

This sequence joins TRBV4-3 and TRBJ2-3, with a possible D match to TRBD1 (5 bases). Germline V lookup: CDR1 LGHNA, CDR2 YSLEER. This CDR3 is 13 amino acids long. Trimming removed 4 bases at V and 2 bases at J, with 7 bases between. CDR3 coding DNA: TGCGCCAGCAGCCTGACAGTCACAGATACGCAGTATTTT. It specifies CASSLTVTDTQYF.

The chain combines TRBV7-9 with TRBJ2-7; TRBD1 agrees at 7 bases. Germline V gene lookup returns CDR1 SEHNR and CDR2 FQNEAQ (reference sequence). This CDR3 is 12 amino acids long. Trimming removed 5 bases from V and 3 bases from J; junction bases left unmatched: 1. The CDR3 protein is CASSPGGYEQYF. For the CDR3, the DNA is TGTGCCAGCAGCCCAGGGGGCTACGAGCAGTACTTC.

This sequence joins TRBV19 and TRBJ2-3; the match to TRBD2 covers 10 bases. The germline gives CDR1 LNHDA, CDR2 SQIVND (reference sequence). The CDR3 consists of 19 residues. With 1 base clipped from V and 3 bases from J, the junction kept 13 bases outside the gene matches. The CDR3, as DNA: TGTGCCAGTAGTATAGTTCCAGCGGGAGGGCCGAGTGGGACAGATACGCAGTATTTT. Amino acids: CASSIVPAGGPSGTDTQYF.

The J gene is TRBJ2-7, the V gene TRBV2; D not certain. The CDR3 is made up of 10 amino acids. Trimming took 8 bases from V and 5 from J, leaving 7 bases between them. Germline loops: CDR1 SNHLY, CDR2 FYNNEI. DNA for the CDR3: TGTGCCAGCTCGGTGAACGAGCAGTACTTC. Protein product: CASSVNEQYF.

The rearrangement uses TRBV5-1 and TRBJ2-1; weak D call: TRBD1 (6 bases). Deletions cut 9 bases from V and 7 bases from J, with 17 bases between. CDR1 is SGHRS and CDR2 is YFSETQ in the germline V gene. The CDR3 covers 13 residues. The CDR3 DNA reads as TGCGCCACTTCAGGGGTGAGCGCAAATGAGCAGTTCTTC. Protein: CATSGVSANEQFF.

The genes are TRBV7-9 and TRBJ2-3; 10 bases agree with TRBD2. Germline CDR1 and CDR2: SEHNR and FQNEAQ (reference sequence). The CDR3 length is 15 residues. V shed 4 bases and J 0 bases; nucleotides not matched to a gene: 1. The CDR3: CASSSSGGSTDTQYF. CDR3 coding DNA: TGTGCCAGCAGCTCTAGCGGGGGAAGCACAGATACGCAGTATTTT.